Listed here are 21 T cell receptor beta chains from one sample, sequenced in a study of T cell responses to AZD1222 COVID-19 vaccine. Data came from immunoSEQ multiplex PCR; TCRdb stores just in-frame clones and leaves some out. The data contain some 70,000 clones, 75% to 85% of them singletons. The specimen was peripheral blood, collected on day 0 of AZD1222 vaccination. Receptors were obtained from an adult in good health.

The genes are TRBV14 and TRBJ1-3; D is unclear. Germline loops: CDR1 SGHDN, CDR2 FVKESK. The CDR3 length is 15 residues. The V gene lost 0 bases and the J gene lost 2 bases, with 8 bases spanning the gap. The CDR3 DNA is TGTGCCAGCAGCCAAGATAAGGGCACTGGAAACACCATATATTTT. Its protein is CASSQDKGTGNTIYF.

J is TRBJ1-5 and V is TRBV6-5; 7 bases map to TRBD1. With 6 bases clipped from V and 7 bases from J, the junction kept 6 bases outside the gene matches. Germline CDR1 and CDR2: MNHEY and SVGAGI. The CDR3 covers 13 residues. CDR3 bases: TGTGCCAGCAGAAACAGGGGAGGCCAGCCCCAGCATTTT. Translated, it gives CASRNRGGQPQHF.

The genes are TRBV28 and TRBJ1-5; D ambiguous. Trimming shortened V by 5 bases and J by 4 bases, and 12 bases separated the two germline ends. Germline assignment: CDR1 MDHEN and CDR2 SYDVKM. The CDR3 totals 14 residues. The CDR3: CASSLTLRNQPQHF. CDR3 nucleotides: TGTGCCAGCAGTCTCACTTTGAGGAATCAGCCCCAGCATTTT. Full variable domain (outside the CDR3, taken from reference TRBV28 and TRBJ1-5): DVKVTQSSRYLVKRTGEKVFLECVQDMDHENMFWYRQDPGLGLRLIYFSYDVKMKEKGDIPEGYSVSREKKERFSLILESASTNQTSMYLCASSLTLRNQPQHFGDGTRLSIL.

The gene calls are TRBV4-1 and TRBJ2-3, with 9 bases aligning to TRBD2. Per germline, CDR1 MGHRA and CDR2 YSYEKL. The V and J ends lost 3 bases and 4 bases, in that order; junction bases with no gene match: 11. There are 17 residues in the CDR3. The chain's CDR3 is CASSQEPAGGGADTQYF. CDR3 sequence (DNA): TGCGCCAGCAGCCAGGAACCGGCTGGCGGGGGGGCAGATACGCAGTATTTT.

V usage is TRBV19 and J usage is TRBJ2-1; 9 bases agree with TRBD2. This CDR3 is 14 amino acids long. Losses at the gene ends were 7 bases for V and 6 bases for J; bases not matched to a gene: 7. In germline, CDR1 is LNHDA, CDR2 SQIVND (reference sequence). In DNA form, the CDR3 reads TGTGCCAGTAAGGGGGCTAGCGGGACCAATGAGCAGTTCTTC. Residues: CASKGASGTNEQFF.

This rearrangement joins TRBV6-5 to TRBJ2-7; 7 bases are a match to TRBD2. The CDR3 runs to 14 residues. The germline gives CDR1 MNHEY, CDR2 SVGAGI. After removal of 7 bases from V and 4 bases from J, the junction contained 10 bases not matched to a gene. CDR3 region: CASTSGIAGYEQYF. The DNA of the CDR3 is TGTGCCAGCACCTCGGGGATAGCGGGTTACGAGCAGTACTTC.

The genes are TRBV3-1 (or the pseudogene TRBV3-2) and TRBJ2-3, with 7 bases matching TRBD1. V was pared by 3 bases and J by 0 bases, with 3 bases of the junction left unmatched. In germline, CDR1 is LGHDT, CDR2 YNNKEL (reference sequence). This CDR3 has 15 residues. DNA for the CDR3: TGTGCCAGCAGCCAGACAGGGCAGAGCACAGATACGCAGTATTTT. Translation: CASSQTGQSTDTQYF.

The V and J genes are TRBV4-2 and TRBJ2-7, with TRBD2 matching over 10 bases. This CDR3 contains 14 residues. Germline V gene lookup returns CDR1 LGHNA and CDR2 YNFKEQ. V dropped 7 bases and J dropped 5; count of bases not matched to a gene: 8. In nucleotides, the CDR3 is TGTGCCAGCACCCCGGGACTAGCGAGCCACGAGCAGTACTTC. Amino acid sequence: CASTPGLASHEQYF.

The chain links TRBV4-3 to TRBJ1-2; D not certain. V was cut by 0 bases and J by 3 bases, with 11 bases left in between. The CDR3 totals 15 residues. Germline-derived CDR1 and CDR2 are LGHNA and YSLEER. The CDR3 sequence is CASSQDRRDYYGYTF. In DNA, the CDR3 is TGCGCCAGCAGCCAAGATAGAAGGGATTACTATGGCTACACCTTC.

This rearrangement joins TRBV9 to TRBJ2-7; 8 positions match TRBD2. J lost 7 bases, V lost 0 bases, and 9 bases had no gene match. Germline V lookup: CDR1 SGDLS, CDR2 YYNGEE. The CDR3 has 15 residues. The DNA of the CDR3 is TGTGCCAGCAGCGTAGGGGTAGCGGGGTTGTATGAGCAGTACTTC. Encoded protein: CASSVGVAGLYEQYF.

This clone has only one observation. This chain joins TRBV9 and TRBJ2-1, with 12 bases fitting TRBD2. The CDR3 contains 12 residues. The junction had 5 bases not matched to a gene; V was cut back by 6 bases and J by 13 bases. Germline-derived CDR1 and CDR2 are SGDLS and YYNGEE. DNA of the CDR3: TGTGCCAGCATGTCTAGCGGGGGGGAACAGTTCTTC. Protein product: CASMSSGGEQFF.

This clone was observed a single time. The rearrangement links TRBV6-2 or TRBV6-3 to TRBJ2-5, with D perhaps being TRBD1 or TRBD2 (5 bases each). The germline V gene has CDR1 MNHEY and CDR2 SVGEGT. The V end lost 8 bases, the J end lost 3 bases, and 16 bases lay between the germline ends. The CDR3 is 14 residues long. The CDR3 coding sequence is TGTGCCAGCGGCCTGGGGGTCTTTAAAGAGACCCAGTACTTC. Translation gives CASGLGVFKETQYF.

The chain recombines TRBV6-5 with TRBJ1-2; D remains ambiguous. The CDR3 sequence is 14 residues long. The V end lost 3 bases, the J end lost 4 bases, and 12 bases lay between the germline ends. Germline CDR1 MNHEY, CDR2 SVGAGI. Here the CDR3 DNA reads TGTGCCAGCAGTTATAGGAACAGCCTCTATGGCTACACCTTC. It encodes CASSYRNSLYGYTF.

The V call is TRBV6-5, the J call TRBJ2-7, with a possible D match to TRBD1 (5 bases). CDR1 MNHEY and CDR2 SVGAGI come from the germline V gene. Trimming left V 3 bases short and J 0 bases short, with 9 bases between. This CDR3 has 14 residues. The CDR3 bases are TGTGCCAGCAGTTATTTCAGGGACTCCTACGAGCAGTACTTC. As protein: CASSYFRDSYEQYF.

The chain recombines TRBV5-4 with TRBJ1-1; 11 bases align to TRBD1. Germline CDR1 and CDR2: SGHNT and YYREEE (reference sequence). The CDR3 has 14 amino acids. Trimming at V came to 3 bases and at J to 5 bases, leaving 3 bases not matched to a gene. The DNA for the CDR3 is TGTGCCAGCAGCTCGGGACAGGGGGAGACTGAAGCTTTCTTT. This codes for CASSSGQGETEAFF.

The J gene is TRBJ2-3, the V gene TRBV6-2 or TRBV6-3; the D call may be TRBD1 or TRBD2 (5 bases each). Per the germline V gene, CDR1 is MNHEY and CDR2 is SVGEGT. The CDR3 spans 17 residues. The ends were cut back, 6 bases at V and 0 bases at J, with 19 bases in the middle. The DNA of the CDR3 is TGTGCCAGCAGCCGCCTGGGACGGTCACGGAGCACAGATACGCAGTATTTT. Its translation: CASSRLGRSRSTDTQYF.

This rearrangement joins TRBV6-5 to TRBJ2-7, with a weak D call TRBD2 (6 bases). V shed 4 bases and J shed 0 bases, with 10 bases lying between them. Looked up from germline, CDR1 is MNHEY and CDR2 is SVGAGI. The CDR3 extends over 14 amino acids. This CDR3 reads CASSSAGLSYEQYF. CDR3 bases: TGTGCCAGCAGTTCGGCGGGGCTCTCCTACGAGCAGTACTTC.

This rearrangement joins TRBV9 to TRBJ2-5; D is uncertain. V lost 0 bases to trimming and J lost 3 bases, with 3 bases between them. This CDR3 is 12 amino acids long. Germline V CDR1 and CDR2: SGDLS, YYNGEE. The CDR3 spells CASSVAEETQYF. CDR3 sequence (DNA): TGTGCCAGCAGCGTAGCTGAAGAGACCCAGTACTTC.

This sequence joins TRBV19 and TRBJ1-2, with 9 bases matching TRBD1. The trim removed 3 bases at V and 8 bases at J, leaving 7 bases unmatched. The CDR3 is 14 residues long. Germline V gene lookup returns CDR1 LNHDA and CDR2 SQIVND (reference sequence). The CDR3 here is CASSIGQGSGGYTF. The CDR3 DNA reads TGTGCCAGTAGTATCGGACAGGGGAGCGGAGGCTACACCTTC.

This clone was detected only once. This chain connects TRBV3-1 (or the pseudogene TRBV3-2) to TRBJ1-3; maybe TRBD1 (5 bases). Germline loops: CDR1 LGHDT, CDR2 YNNKEL (reference sequence). Trimming took off 5 bases at V and 4 bases at J, with 12 bases between the two ends. This CDR3 has 14 residues. The CDR3 sequence: CASSARDRGNTIYF. For the CDR3, the DNA is TGTGCCAGCAGCGCCCGGGACCGAGGAAACACCATATATTTT.

The chain is built from TRBV5-1 and TRBJ2-7; 8 positions match TRBD1. CDR1 and CDR2 from the germline V gene are SGHRS and YFSETQ. Unmatched junction bases numbered 6, after V lost 0 bases and J lost 4 bases. This CDR3 comprises 15 residues. The CDR3 is CASSLDTGGTYEQYF. The CDR3 nucleotides are TGCGCCAGCAGCTTGGATACAGGGGGAACGTACGAGCAGTACTTC.